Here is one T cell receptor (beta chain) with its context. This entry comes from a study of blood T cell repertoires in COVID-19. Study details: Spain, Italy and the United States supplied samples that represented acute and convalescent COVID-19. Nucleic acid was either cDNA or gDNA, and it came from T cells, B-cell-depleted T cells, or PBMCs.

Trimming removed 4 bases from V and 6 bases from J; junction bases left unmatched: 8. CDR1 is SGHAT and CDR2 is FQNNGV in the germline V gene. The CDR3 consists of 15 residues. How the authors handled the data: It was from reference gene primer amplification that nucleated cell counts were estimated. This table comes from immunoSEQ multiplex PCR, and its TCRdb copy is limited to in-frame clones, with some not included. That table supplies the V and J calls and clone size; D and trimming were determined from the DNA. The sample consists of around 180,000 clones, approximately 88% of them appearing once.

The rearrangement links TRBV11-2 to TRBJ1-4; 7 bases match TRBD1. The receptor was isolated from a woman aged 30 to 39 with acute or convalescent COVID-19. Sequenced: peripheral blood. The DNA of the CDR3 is TGTGCCAGCAGCTCGGAAGGGGGCAGGGATGAAAAACTGTTTTTT. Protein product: CASSSEGGRDEKLFF.